This T cell receptor beta chain was retrieved from a study of patients and donors after allogeneic stem cell transplantation. Germline lookup yields CDR1 SGHTA and CDR2 FQGTGA. V lost 5 bases, J lost 4 bases, and 17 bases lay in between. The CDR3 covers 16 residues. TCRdb re-analysed the RT-PCR reads in MiXCR, keeping a single row per CDR3 protein. The profile shows 410,000 or so distinct CDR3 sequences, around 16% of them singletons. This clonotype was obtained from a human donor who was either an allogeneic HSCT recipient or a stem cell or donor lymphocyte infusion donor (not recorded which). It is not recorded whose cells these are; they may come from a transplant donor. This sequence joins TRBV7-3 and TRBJ2-2, with D perhaps TRBD1 (5 bases). What was sequenced was blood, either unsorted or a sorted T cell fraction (not recorded which). CDR3 sequence: CASSPRGSRATGELFF. DNA of the CDR3: TGTGCCAGCAGCCCAAGGGGCTCACGAGCCACCGGGGAGCTGTTTTTT. The variable domain in full, with the rest retrieved from reference TRBV7-3 and TRBJ2-2, is GAGVSQTPSNKVTEKGKYVELRCDPISGHTALYWYRQSLGQGPEFLIYFQGTGAADDSGLPNDRFFAVRPEGSVSTLKIQRTERGDSAVYLCASSPRGSRATGELFFGEGSRLTVL.